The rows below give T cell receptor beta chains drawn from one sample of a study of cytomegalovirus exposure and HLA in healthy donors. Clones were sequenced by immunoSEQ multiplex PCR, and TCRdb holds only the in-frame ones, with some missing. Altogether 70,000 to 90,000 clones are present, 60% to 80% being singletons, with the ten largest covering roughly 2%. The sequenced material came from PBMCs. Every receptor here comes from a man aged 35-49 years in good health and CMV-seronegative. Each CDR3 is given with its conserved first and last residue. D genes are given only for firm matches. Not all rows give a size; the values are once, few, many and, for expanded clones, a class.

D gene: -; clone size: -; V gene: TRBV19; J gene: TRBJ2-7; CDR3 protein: CASSIPGEAYEQYF
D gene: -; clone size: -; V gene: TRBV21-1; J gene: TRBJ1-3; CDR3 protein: CASSKAFVDRGRNTIYF
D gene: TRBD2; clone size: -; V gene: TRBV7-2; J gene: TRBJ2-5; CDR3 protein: CASSLSGGPETQYF
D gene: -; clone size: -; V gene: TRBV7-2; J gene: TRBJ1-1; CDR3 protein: CASSFSGAGSTEAFF
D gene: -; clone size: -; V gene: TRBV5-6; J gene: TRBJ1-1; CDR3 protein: CASSRWQGDTEAFF
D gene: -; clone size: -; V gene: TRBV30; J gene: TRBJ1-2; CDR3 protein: CAWTAGARDGYTF
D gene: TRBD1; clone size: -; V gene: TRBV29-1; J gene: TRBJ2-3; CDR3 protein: CSVWDRGPVDTQYF
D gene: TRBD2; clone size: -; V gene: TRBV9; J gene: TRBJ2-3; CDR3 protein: CASSVGSSGLTDTQYF
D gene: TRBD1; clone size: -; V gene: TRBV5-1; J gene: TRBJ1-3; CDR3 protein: CASSLGQGRYTGNTIYF
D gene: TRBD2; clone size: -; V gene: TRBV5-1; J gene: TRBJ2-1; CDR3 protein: CASSLGPREGEQFF
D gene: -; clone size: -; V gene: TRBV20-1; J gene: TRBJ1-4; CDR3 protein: CSGRTNEKLFF
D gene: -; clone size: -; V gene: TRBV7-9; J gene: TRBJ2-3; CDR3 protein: CASSLAQSTDTQYF
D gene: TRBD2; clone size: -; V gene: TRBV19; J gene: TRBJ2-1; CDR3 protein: CASSTTSGNGNEQFF
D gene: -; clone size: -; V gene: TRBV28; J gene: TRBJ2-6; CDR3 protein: CASRGSGANVLTF
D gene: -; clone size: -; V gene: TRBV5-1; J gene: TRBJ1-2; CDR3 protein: CASSLQGELYGYTF
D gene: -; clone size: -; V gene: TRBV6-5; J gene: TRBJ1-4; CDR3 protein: CASSYSALKSEKLFF
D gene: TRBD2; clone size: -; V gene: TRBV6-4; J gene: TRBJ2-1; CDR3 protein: CASSPLPSGLGNEQFF
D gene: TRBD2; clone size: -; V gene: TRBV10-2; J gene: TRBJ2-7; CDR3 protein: CASRSGTYEQYF
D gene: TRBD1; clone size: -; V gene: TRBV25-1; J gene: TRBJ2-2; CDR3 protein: CASSRQGSTGELFF
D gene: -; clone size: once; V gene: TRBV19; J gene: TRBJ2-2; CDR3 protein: CASSIFIGTANPGELFF
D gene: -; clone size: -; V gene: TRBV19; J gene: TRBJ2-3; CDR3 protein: CASSQRRADTQYF
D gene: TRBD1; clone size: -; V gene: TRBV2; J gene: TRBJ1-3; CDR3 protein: CASSEAPDRWGNTIYF
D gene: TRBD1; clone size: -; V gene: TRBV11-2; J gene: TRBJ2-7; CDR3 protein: CASSLGIRGQDEQYF
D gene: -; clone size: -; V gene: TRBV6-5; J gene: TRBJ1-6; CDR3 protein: CASSYSRAGDSPLHF
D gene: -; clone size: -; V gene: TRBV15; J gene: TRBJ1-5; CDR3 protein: CATSRDRAGGQPQHF
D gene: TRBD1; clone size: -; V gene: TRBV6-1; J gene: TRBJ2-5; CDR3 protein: CASSVETGVQETQYF
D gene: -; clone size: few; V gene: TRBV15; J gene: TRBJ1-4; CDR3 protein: CATSSKRPHEKLFF
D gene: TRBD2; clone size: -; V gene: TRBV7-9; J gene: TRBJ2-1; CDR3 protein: CASEGLAGGHNEQFF
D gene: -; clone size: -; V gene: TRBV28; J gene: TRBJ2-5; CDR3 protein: CASRFTGNLETQYF
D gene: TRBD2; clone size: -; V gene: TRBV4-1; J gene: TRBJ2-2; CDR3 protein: CASSQAPSGGVGELFF
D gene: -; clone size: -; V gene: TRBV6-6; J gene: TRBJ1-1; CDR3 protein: CASSFDQGSDTEAFF
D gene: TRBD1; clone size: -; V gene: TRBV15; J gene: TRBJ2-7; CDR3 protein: CATSRDQGQGYEQYF
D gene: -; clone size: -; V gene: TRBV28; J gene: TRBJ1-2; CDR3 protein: CASSYAQGTHYGYTF
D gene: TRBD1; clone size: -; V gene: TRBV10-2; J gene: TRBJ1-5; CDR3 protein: CASSTDRAAQHF
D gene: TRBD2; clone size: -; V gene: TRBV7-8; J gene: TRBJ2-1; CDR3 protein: CASSQGLAGNEQFF
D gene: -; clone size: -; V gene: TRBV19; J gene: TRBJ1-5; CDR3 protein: CASSRPGQANQPQHF
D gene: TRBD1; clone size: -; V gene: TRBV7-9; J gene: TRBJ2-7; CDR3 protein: CASSNPGQGLHEQYF
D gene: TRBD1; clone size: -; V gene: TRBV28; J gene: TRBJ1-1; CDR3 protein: CASSSSGGLNTEAFF
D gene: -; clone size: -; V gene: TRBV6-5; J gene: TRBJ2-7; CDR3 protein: CASSDLGSRGEQYF
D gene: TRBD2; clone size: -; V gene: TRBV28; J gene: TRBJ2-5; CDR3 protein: CASSLYLFGRGYKGTQYF
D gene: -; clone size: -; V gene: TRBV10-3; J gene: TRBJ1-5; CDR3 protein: CAISDAGDQPQHF
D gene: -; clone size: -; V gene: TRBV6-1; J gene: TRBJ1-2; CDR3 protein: CASSEAGVRGYTF
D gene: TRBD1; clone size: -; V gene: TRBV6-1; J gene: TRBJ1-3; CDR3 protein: CASSPMGTGGNTIYF
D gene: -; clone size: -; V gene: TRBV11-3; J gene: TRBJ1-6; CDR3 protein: CASSLGQVNSPLHF
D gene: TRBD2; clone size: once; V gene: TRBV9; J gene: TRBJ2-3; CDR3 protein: CASSVEAGGLSDTQYF
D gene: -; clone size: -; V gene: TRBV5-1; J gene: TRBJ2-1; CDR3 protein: CASGGAGVSYNEQFF
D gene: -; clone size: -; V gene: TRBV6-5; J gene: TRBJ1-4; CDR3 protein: CASSFTGLTNEKLFF
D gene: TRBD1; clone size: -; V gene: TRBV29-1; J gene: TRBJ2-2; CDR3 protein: CSVTLGGSAGELFF